A selection of T cell receptor beta chains follows, all from one sample in a study of T cell responses to AZD1222 COVID-19 vaccine. TCRdb keeps only in-frame clones here, not all; method: immunoSEQ multiplex PCR. Among some 99,000 clones, roughly 90% were seen once, and the ten largest hold 15% to 20%. The source material was peripheral blood, sampled 28 days after the second AZD1222 dose. Receptors were obtained from an adult who received the AZD1222 COVID-19 vaccine. Each CDR3 is given with its conserved first and last residue. The D gene is left open where the match is weak. Some rows have no size entry. The others give once, few or many, or a class for an expanded clone.

clone size,D gene,V gene,J gene,CDR3 DNA,CDR3 protein
once,.,TRBV10-3,TRBJ2-7,TGTGCCATCAGTGAGTCTAGCCGCGGCGTCGGTATCTACGAGCAGTACTTC,CAISESSRGVGIYEQYF
.,TRBD2,TRBV10-3,TRBJ2-5,TGTGCCGCGAAGACTAGCGGGTTCCAAGAGACCCAGTACTTC,CAAKTSGFQETQYF
.,.,TRBV19,TRBJ1-2,TGTGCCAGTAGTATTAAGTCTCACTATGGCTACACCTTC,CASSIKSHYGYTF
.,.,TRBV4-2,TRBJ2-7,TGTGCCAGCAGCCAAGGGATTTCGGGGGGCCGCTCCTACGAGCAGTACTTC,CASSQGISGGRSYEQYF
.,.,TRBV24-1,TRBJ2-5,TGTGCCACCAGTGAGGGAGGGACAGTCCAAGAGACCCAGTACTTC,CATSEGGTVQETQYF
.,.,TRBV3-1/TRBV3-2,TRBJ1-2,TGTGCCAGCAGCCAAATATGGGGGGGTACTAACTATGGCTACACCTTC,CASSQIWGGTNYGYTF
.,.,TRBV7-9,TRBJ2-7,TGTGCCAGCAGCCCCCCCCGGGTGCCTTACGAGCAGTACTTC,CASSPPRVPYEQYF
.,TRBD1,TRBV28,TRBJ2-7,TGTGCCAGCAGTTTACCGGGGACAGGGTCATCCTCCGAGCAGTACTTC,CASSLPGTGSSSEQYF
.,.,TRBV21-1,TRBJ1-2,TGTGCCAGCAGCAAAGGGAGAGGCAGGGCAAGGCCGGTAGTCCGATATGGCTACACCTTC,CASSKGRGRARPVVRYGYTF
.,.,TRBV4-2,TRBJ1-2,TGTGCCAGCAGCCAGGACGGGACACCTAACTATGGCTACACCTTC,CASSQDGTPNYGYTF
.,TRBD1,TRBV28,TRBJ2-7,TGTGCCAGCAGTTCGCGGGGACAGGGGTACTACGAGCAGTACTTC,CASSSRGQGYYEQYF
.,.,TRBV5-1,TRBJ2-1,TGCGCCAGCAGGTGGACAGAAAACAATGAGCAGTTCTTC,CASRWTENNEQFF
.,.,TRBV5-1,TRBJ2-7,TGCGCCAGCGGGGACGTGGGCTACGAGCAGTACTTC,CASGDVGYEQYF
.,TRBD1,TRBV6-5,TRBJ2-7,TGTGCCAGCAGGAGGGACAGGGAGGCGGTATACGAGCAGTACTTC,CASRRDREAVYEQYF
.,.,TRBV7-8,TRBJ2-1,TGTGCCAGCAGCTTAGCGGCAGGGGCAACCTACAATGAGCAGTTCTTC,CASSLAAGATYNEQFF
once,TRBD2,TRBV9,TRBJ2-3,TGTGCCAGCAGCGTAGCCGGCGGGAGCGCAGATACGCAGTATTTT,CASSVAGGSADTQYF
.,TRBD1,TRBV3-1/TRBV3-2,TRBJ1-1,TGTGCCAGCAGTCCAGGGGGCGCGGACACTGAAGCTTTCTTT,CASSPGGADTEAFF
.,TRBD1,TRBV18,TRBJ1-5,TGTGCCAGCTCGGGTACAGGGGGCGAGCAGCCCCAGCATTTT,CASSGTGGEQPQHF
.,.,TRBV28,TRBJ2-7,TGTGCCAGCAGTTCCCCTACTACAGGGCGGCGGGAGCAGTACTTC,CASSSPTTGRREQYF
.,.,TRBV11-2,TRBJ1-2,TGTGCCAGCAGCTTAGATCCCGGGGGGCATGGCTACACCTTC,CASSLDPGGHGYTF
.,.,TRBV29-1,TRBJ2-3,TGCAGCGTTGTTCGGGGAGTCAGCACAGATACGCAGTATTTT,CSVVRGVSTDTQYF
.,.,TRBV28,TRBJ2-7,TGTGCCAGCACCCACGGGGGTGGATACGAGCAGTACTTC,CASTHGGGYEQYF
once,.,TRBV18,TRBJ1-4,TGTGCCAGCTCACCACCGAAGGGTAGTTATGAAAAACTGTTTTTT,CASSPPKGSYEKLFF
.,TRBD2,TRBV5-5,TRBJ2-1,TGTGCCAGCAGCTTGTCCCTAGCGGGGGTTTACAATGAGCAGTTCTTC,CASSLSLAGVYNEQFF
.,.,TRBV19,TRBJ1-1,TGTGCCAGTAGTGAACAAAGGAGCACTGAAGCTTTCTTT,CASSEQRSTEAFF
.,.,TRBV11-2,TRBJ2-1,TGTGCCAGCAGCTCCCGGGACCTCACATCGGGCAATGAGCAGTTCTTC,CASSSRDLTSGNEQFF
.,TRBD2,TRBV27,TRBJ2-4,TGTGCCAGCAGTTTTCCTCAGGGAGGGAAAAACATTCAGTACTTC,CASSFPQGGKNIQYF
.,.,TRBV7-2,TRBJ2-1,TGTGCCAGCAGCTTAGTCTGGGGGGAGGATGAGCAGTTCTTC,CASSLVWGEDEQFF
.,TRBD2,TRBV19,TRBJ2-5,TGTGCCAGTAGTGGACTAGCGGGAGGTGTCTGGGAGACCCAGTACTTC,CASSGLAGGVWETQYF
.,.,TRBV19,TRBJ2-2,TGTGCCAGTAGTATCCCTCCCACCGGGGAGCTGTTTTTT,CASSIPPTGELFF
.,TRBD2,TRBV7-2,TRBJ2-5,TGTGCCAGCAGCTTAGAAGATAGCGGGAGGGCCCGAGAGACCCAGTACTTC,CASSLEDSGRARETQYF
.,.,TRBV6-5,TRBJ2-5,TGTGCCAGCAGTCGCGGGGGCGGAGAAGAGACCCAGTACTTC,CASSRGGGEETQYF
.,.,TRBV3-1/TRBV3-2,TRBJ1-2,TGTGCCAGCAGCCATCCGGGTGGGAACTATGGCTACACCTTC,CASSHPGGNYGYTF
.,.,TRBV24-1,TRBJ2-3,TGTGCCACCAGTGATTTCCGGCAGGGTGCAACAGATACGCAGTATTTT,CATSDFRQGATDTQYF
few,.,TRBV19,TRBJ2-3,TGTGCCAGTAGTATCGTAATGAGGGGAGATACGCAGTATTTT,CASSIVMRGDTQYF
.,.,TRBV28,TRBJ1-1,TGTGCCAGCAGTTTAGGGGGGGCGCGGGGGAACACTGAAGCTTTCTTT,CASSLGGARGNTEAFF
.,TRBD2,TRBV6-5,TRBJ2-5,TGTGCCAGCAGTTACAACTTAGCGGGAGAGACCCAGTACTTC,CASSYNLAGETQYF
.,.,TRBV5-4,TRBJ2-2,TGTGCCAGCAGCTTGGTCGGGGGTCCTACCGGGGAGCTGTTTTTT,CASSLVGGPTGELFF
.,.,TRBV5-5,TRBJ1-3,TGTGCCACCTCCGCGACCACCTCTGGAAACACCATATATTTT,CATSATTSGNTIYF
.,TRBD2,TRBV10-3,TRBJ2-1,TGTGCCACTAAAAATACTAGCGGAACCAATGAGCAGTTCTTC,CATKNTSGTNEQFF
.,.,TRBV9,TRBJ1-4,TGTGCCAGCAGCGTTCGTGGACACGGAACGGGGGAACTGTTTTTT,CASSVRGHGTGELFF
.,.,TRBV24-1,TRBJ1-2,TGTGCCACCAGTGATTCGGGCCGGGACTTCTATGGCTACACCTTC,CATSDSGRDFYGYTF
once,TRBD2,TRBV5-1,TRBJ2-7,TGCGCCAGCAGCTTGGAGCTGCGGGAGGGAGGCGAGCAGTACTTC,CASSLELREGGEQYF
.,.,TRBV6-1,TRBJ1-3,TGTGCCAGCAGTGAAGAAATGACAGCCTCTGGAAACACCATATATTTT,CASSEEMTASGNTIYF
.,.,TRBV4-1,TRBJ1-1,TGCGCCAGCAGCCAAGATTTCCGAACTGAAGCTTTCTTT,CASSQDFRTEAFF
.,.,TRBV3-1/TRBV3-2,TRBJ1-5,TGTGCCAGCAGCCAAGAATTGCGAAATCAGCCCCAGCATTTT,CASSQELRNQPQHF
.,TRBD1,TRBV6-6,TRBJ2-7,TGTGCCAGCAGTTACTCGGGACAGGGAAATGCCTACGAGCAGTACTTC,CASSYSGQGNAYEQYF
once,.,TRBV29-1,TRBJ2-2,TGCAGCGTCCACAGGGAGAACACCGGGGAGCTGTTTTTT,CSVHRENTGELFF
.,.,TRBV11-2,TRBJ2-1,TGTGCCAGCAGCTTAGGGTTTTACAATGAGCAGTTCTTC,CASSLGFYNEQFF
.,.,TRBV11-2,TRBJ2-3,TGTGCCAGCAGCTTCGGAGTGGGGACAGATACGCAGTATTTT,CASSFGVGTDTQYF
.,.,TRBV5-4,TRBJ2-7,TGTGCCATCTCCCACCGGGACTCTCCATACGAGCAGTACTTC,CAISHRDSPYEQYF
.,.,TRBV29-1,TRBJ2-1,TGCAGCGTTGAACGCGGCAATGAGCAGTTCTTC,CSVERGNEQFF
.,.,TRBV14,TRBJ1-2,TGTGCCAGCAGCCACGCAAGGACGGAGGTCGGCTACACCTTC,CASSHARTEVGYTF
.,TRBD2,TRBV19,TRBJ2-1,TGTGCCAGTAGTATCACTAGCGCCAGGGCCGGTGAGCAGTTCTTC,CASSITSARAGEQFF
.,TRBD1,TRBV19,TRBJ1-1,TGTGCCAGTAAAGCAGGGGGCACTGAAGCTTTCTTT,CASKAGGTEAFF
.,TRBD1,TRBV5-8,TRBJ2-7,TGTGCCAGCAGCTTGGGGGGACAGTCCTACGAGCAGTACTTC,CASSLGGQSYEQYF
few,.,TRBV6-1,TRBJ1-5,TGTGCCAGCAGTGAATTCAGCAATCAGCCCCAGCATTTT,CASSEFSNQPQHF
once,.,TRBV7-9,TRBJ1-4,TGTGCCAGCAGCCGTCCTAATGAAAAACTGTTTTTT,CASSRPNEKLFF
.,TRBD2,TRBV6-5,TRBJ2-2,TGTGCCATCTCCAGAGGAGCGGGAGGCACCGGGGAGCTGTTTTTT,CAISRGAGGTGELFF